What follows is one T cell receptor (beta chain) and its context. This clonotype was detected only a few times. No antigen is known for it. The sample holds no much larger clone one base away, and base qualities are not on file. The CDR3 runs 15 residues from the cysteine to the phenylalanine. This entry keeps only the CDR3 DNA: 45 bases, framed from base 1. For CDR1 and CDR2, the germline V gene lists SGHDN and FVKESK. V and J lose 3 bases and 0 bases, and a span of 12 bases separates them. The method was 5' RACE. The instrument was an Illumina HiSeq 2000. A universal primer binding site was added through template switching, and the final cDNA carried a unique molecular identifier so that TCR cDNA molecules could be counted accurately. Specific primers in the conserved constant-segment region were used to synthesize first-strand cDNA for the TCR alpha and beta chains. To control for contamination, every cDNA library carried two barcodes: a SMART-Mk sample barcode plus Illumina barcodes. Two successive PCR steps introduced TruSeq adapter sequences along with Illumina sample barcodes. The TCR alpha and beta cDNA libraries were sequenced on the Illumina HiSeq platform using custom primers. The source study handled its data this way. Raw reads were processed with MiGEC to extract unique molecular identifiers, and MiXCR was used to determine CDR3 positions. Recombination models were inferred per individual with the repgenHMM and IGoR tools using an EM algorithm. Shared clonotypes were analyzed with the tcR package in R, and sharing was normalized by the product of cloneset sizes. Out-of-frame nonproductive sequences were analyzed to study raw recombination free of thymic and clonal selection effects. TCRdb's own reprocessing of the public reads used fastp at Q25 and MiXCR and kept productive beta chains. Records with the same CDR3 protein are collapsed into one entry carrying the most frequent genes and DNA. The V and J calls and clone size come from TCRdb's table, not from the authors' own analysis. The table for this sample lists under 300,000 distinct CDR3 sequences; 9.5% to 15% of them were counted only once. Roughly 4.2% of the sample is held by the ten biggest clonotypes.

All donors were healthy Caucasians. The twin cohort comprised three pairs of female monozygotic twins, all aged roughly 18 to 30 years. Using Miltenyi CD45RO+ enrichment and human naive T-cell isolation kits, memory (CD45RO+) and naive T cells were isolated from PBMC. The entry originates in a study of identical twins (dated by TCRdb to about 2016). With respect to the entire study: The study deep-sequenced TCR alpha and beta repertoires from monozygotic twins, unrelated adults of various ages and cord blood to test whether fetal clonotypes persist. To rule out contamination, replicate twin experiments were performed at different times with different library preparation protocols.

On the study overall, not on this receptor specifically: Zero-insertion analyses could be partly confounded by invariant T cells such as MAIT and iNKT, though diverse VJ usage argued against such confounding for most clonotypes. Because the same donors could not be followed over many years, the conclusions relied on cross-sectional statistical analysis. Compared with coincidental sharing between unrelated individuals, out-of-frame TCR alpha sequences shared between twins showed an excess of sequences with low generation probability. A weaker excess of twin sharing was found in beta out-of-frame sequences because the signal-to-noise ratio was lowered by fewer shared sequences. Fewer insertions were carried by abundant cord blood beta clonotypes, a similar but weaker trend appeared in young adult naive repertoires, and no such trend appeared in memory repertoires. Recombination models systematically underestimated out-of-frame TCR alpha sharing in monozygotic twins but agreed with sharing between unrelated individuals.

This same sample was also part of a study on yellow fever vaccine responses in identical twins. Reported in the second study: The T cell response to vaccination in identical twins was reported by the authors to appear partly convergent and partly personalized. The study precisely tracked vaccine-responding T cell clones in identical twins.

The clonotype comes from a woman aged 18-29 years in good health. Input material: memory (CD45RO+) T cells sorted from blood. Explained via the paper, the cell subset or site label denotes: CD45RO+ enriched T cells. This sequence uses TRBV14 and TRBJ2-7; D gene: possibly TRBD1, on 5 matching bases. The nucleotide sequence reads as follows: TGTGCCAGCAGCCATGGGGCGGCAGACTCCTACGAGCAGTACTTC. The resulting protein is CASSHGAADSYEQYF.